This TCR beta chain was captured by sequencing in a study of T cells in Graves' hyperthyroidism and ophthalmopathy. Study background: Peripheral blood was secured at the point of initial diagnosis, before any treatment. Study conclusions and caveats: Blood shared most expanded thyroid clonotypes above 0.001. The model predicted ophthalmopathy a median 6.5 months before onset.

Uncontrolled infections, other autoimmune diseases, pregnancy or lactation led to exclusion of patients. This clonotype was recorded many times. Its antigen is not known. With 4 bases removed from V and 2 bases from J, the gap between germline ends came to 17 bases. This CDR3 contains 16 residues. Per germline, CDR1 SQVTM and CDR2 ANQGSEA. Regions amplified from RNA transcripts were the TCR beta CDR3 regions. The HTBI primer set drove a first-round RT-PCR of the TCR CDR3. TCRdb reprocessed the multiplex PCR reads via MiXCR and lists one record per CDR3 protein. The table includes hundreds of thousands of distinct CDR3 sequences, roughly 14% detected once.

The chain joins TRBV29-1 to TRBJ2-2, with D possibly being TRBD1 or TRBD2 (5 bases each). This clonotype originated in a woman in her thirties with Graves' hyperthyroidism that later progressed to Graves' ophthalmopathy. Sequencing was carried out using blood. CDR3 nucleotide sequence: TGCAGCGTTGGTGTAGGTAGGGGAGCAAACACCGGGGAGCTGTTTTTT. It codes for CSVGVGRGANTGELFF.